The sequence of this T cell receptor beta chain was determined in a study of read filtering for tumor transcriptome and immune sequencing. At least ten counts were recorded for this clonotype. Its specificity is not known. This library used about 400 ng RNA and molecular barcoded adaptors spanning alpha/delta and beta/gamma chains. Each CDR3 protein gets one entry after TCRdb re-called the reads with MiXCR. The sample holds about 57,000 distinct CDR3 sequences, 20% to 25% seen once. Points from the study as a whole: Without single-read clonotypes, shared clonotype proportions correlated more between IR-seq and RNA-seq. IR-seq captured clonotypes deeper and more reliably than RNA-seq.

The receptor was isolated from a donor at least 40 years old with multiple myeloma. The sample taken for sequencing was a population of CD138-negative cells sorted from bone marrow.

CDR3 amino acids: CASSTRTGTDTQYF. The CDR3 region has the DNA TGTGCCAGCAGCACCAGAACCGGCACAGATACGCAGTATTTT. J is TRBJ2-3 and V is TRBV5-5; D ambiguous. The CDR3 is made up of 14 amino acids. Deletions cut 4 bases from V and 1 base from J, with 10 bases between. CDR1 and CDR2 (germline): SGHKS, YYEKEE (reference sequence).